This entry describes one T cell receptor beta chain. The record originates from a study of blood T cell repertoires in COVID-19. Study-level information: The origin of the acute and convalescent COVID-19 samples was the United States, Italy and Spain.

The data were produced by immunoSEQ multiplex PCR, yet TCRdb's version contains in-frame clones alone and is incomplete. This table has roughly 140,000 clones, around 90% appearing once. The CDR3 runs 15 residues. Germline V gives CDR1 SGHDT, CDR2 YYEEEE. V lost 0 bases to trimming and J lost 3 bases, with 10 bases between them. This clonotype was obtained from a man in his 70s with acute or convalescent COVID-19. V is TRBV5-6 and J is TRBJ1-3, with D possibly matching TRBD1 (6 bases). The sequencing sample was made of peripheral blood. CDR3 loop: CASSLAQGHGNTIYF. The CDR3 DNA is TGTGCCAGCAGCTTGGCCCAGGGGCATGGAAACACCATATATTTT.